The next 20 T cell receptor beta chains were all read from a single sample in a study of blood T cell repertoires in COVID-19. Sequencing was performed with immunoSEQ multiplex PCR; in TCRdb, only in-frame clones are kept and a portion is missing. The data show roughly 43,000 clones, 70% to 90% seen once. The sample consisted of peripheral blood. The receptors come from a woman in her 70s in a cohort sampled during active COVID-19.

The chain joins TRBV7-9 to TRBJ2-1; D gene unclear. Germline V CDR1 and CDR2: SEHNR, FQNEAQ (reference sequence). CDR3 length equals 16 residues. V was trimmed by 5 bases and J by 0 bases, leaving 14 bases between them. CDR3 sequence: CASSRQYRSSYNEQFF. As DNA, the CDR3 is TGTGCCAGCAGCCGCCAATACCGCAGCTCCTACAATGAGCAGTTCTTC.

This chain links TRBV27 with TRBJ2-3, with a weak D call TRBD2 (7 bases). The CDR3 consists of 16 residues. The V end was cut by 5 bases, the J end by 3 bases, with 18 bases between. Per germline, CDR1 MNHEY and CDR2 SMNVEV (reference sequence). In DNA, the CDR3 is TGTGCCAGCAGTCCTCTAGGGGGAGGGGAGACAGATACGCAGTATTTT. It is translated as CASSPLGGGETDTQYF.

The CDR3 DNA sequence: TGTGCCAGCAGTCTCGGCAGGGGGTACGAGCAGTACTTC. Its protein is CASSLGRGYEQYF. The rearrangement joins TRBV6-6 to TRBJ2-7, with 7 bases matching TRBD1. Germline V gene lookup returns CDR1 MNHNY and CDR2 SVGAGI (reference sequence). The CDR3 extends over 13 amino acids. V gave up 5 bases and J gave up 4 bases; unmatched junction bases: 5.

The chain carries TRBV10-3 and TRBJ2-3, with TRBD1 as a possible D gene (5 bases). The V gene lost 3 bases and the J gene lost 1 base, with 8 bases spanning the gap. The CDR3 length is 14 residues. Germline lookup yields CDR1 ENHRY and CDR2 SYGVKD. The CDR3 DNA is TGTGCCATCAGTGACAGGGTCGGCACAGATACGCAGTATTTT. It codes for CAISDRVGTDTQYF.

Relative to its sample, this clone is large. CDR3 loop: CASSPNRGQPSYEQYF. The CDR3 DNA reads as TGTGCCAGCAGCCCTAACAGGGGACAACCCTCCTACGAGCAGTACTTC. The V call is TRBV14, the J call TRBJ2-7; 7 nucleotides agree with TRBD1. CDR3 length: 16 residues. Germline values: CDR1 SGHDN, CDR2 FVKESK. J was trimmed by 0 bases and V by 4 bases; bases with no gene match: 9.

This clone was observed once. This sequence joins TRBV28 and TRBJ1-2, with a weak D call TRBD1 (6 bases). The CDR3 sequence is 13 residues long. The V end was cut by 2 bases, the J end by 4 bases, with 8 bases between. Germline-derived CDR1 and CDR2 are MDHEN and SYDVKM. CDR3 nucleotide sequence: TGTGCCAGCAGTTTAAGGGGGACCTATGGCTACACCTTC. Its protein is CASSLRGTYGYTF.

The chain uses TRBV30 and TRBJ2-7; TRBD2 aligns across 9 bases. The CDR3 consists of 15 residues. The V gene's germline CDR1 is GTSNPN and CDR2 SVGIG (reference sequence). V lost 2 bases to trimming and J lost 2 bases; unmatched junction nucleotides: 7. The CDR3 loop reads CAWSKPRGGPYEQYF. The CDR3 coding sequence is TGTGCCTGGAGTAAACCGCGGGGGGGCCCCTACGAGCAGTACTTC.

V usage is TRBV2 and J usage is TRBJ1-5, with D unresolved. This CDR3 has 15 amino acids. Germline CDR1 SNHLY, CDR2 FYNNEI. V dropped 7 bases and J dropped 1 base, with 14 bases sitting between them. The CDR3 loop is CASTNARGSNQPQHF. The CDR3 nucleotides are TGTGCCAGCACCAACGCTAGAGGGAGCAATCAGCCCCAGCATTTT. The full variable domain, with the rest looked up from reference TRBV2 and TRBJ1-5, is EPEVTQTPSHQVTQMGQEVILRCVPISNHLYFYWYRQILGQKVEFLVSFYNNEISEKSEIFDDQFSVERPDGSNFTLKIRSTKLEDSAMYFCASTNARGSNQPQHFGDGTRLSIL.

The chain has TRBV25-1 and TRBJ2-7, with a tentative D call TRBD2 (5 bases). The CDR3 is 15 amino acids. The V end lost 6 bases, the J end lost 2 bases, and 17 bases lay between the germline ends. CDR1 is MGHDK and CDR2 is SYGVNS in the germline V gene. CDR3 region: CASSHSSVDPYEQYF. The DNA of the CDR3 is TGTGCCAGCAGCCACAGTAGCGTTGATCCCTACGAGCAGTACTTC.

This clone was counted ten times or more. The chain combines TRBV6-4 with TRBJ2-2, with 8 bases lining up with TRBD2. Per the germline V gene, CDR1 is MRHNA and CDR2 is SNTAGT. CDR3 size: 17 residues. V was clipped by 7 bases and J by 6 bases; unmatched bases: 16. The CDR3 DNA sequence: TGTGCCAGCATCCGGGAGGGAGTGGGGCAAGGTGCCGGGGAGCTGTTTTTT. Translated: CASIREGVGQGAGELFF.

The chain has TRBV6-5 and TRBJ1-5; D is ambiguous. Germline CDR1 MNHEY, CDR2 SVGAGI. Deletions cut 2 bases from V and 7 bases from J, with 12 bases between. The CDR3 totals 14 residues. DNA of the CDR3: TGTGCCAGCAGTTACGCGTACGGTGAACAGCCCCAGCATTTT. It specifies CASSYAYGEQPQHF.

This clone was seen a few times. The rearrangement uses TRBV5-3 and TRBJ1-1; 8 bases line up with TRBD1. TRBV5-3 is noted as an ORF with a role that remains uncertain. J gave up 0 bases and V 0 bases, and 7 bases lay outside the gene matches. The CDR3 covers 17 residues. DNA of the CDR3: TGTGCCAGAAGCTTGGCCAGGGGGCTGCTGATGAACACTGAAGCTTTCTTT. Translation: CARSLARGLLMNTEAFF.

This clone was picked up one time. The rearrangement links TRBV4-3 to TRBJ1-1, with no clear D. The CDR3 extends over 13 amino acids. CDR1 LGHNA and CDR2 YSLEER come from the germline V gene. With 4 bases removed from V and 6 bases from J, the gap between germline ends came to 12 bases. In DNA form, the CDR3 reads TGCGCCAGCAGCCCGACGGGGTTCTCTGAAGCTTTCTTT. It translates to CASSPTGFSEAFF.

The J gene is TRBJ1-2, the V gene TRBV28, with no clear D. The length of the CDR3 is 11 residues. Germline CDR1 reads MDHEN; CDR2 reads SYDVKM. V lost 6 bases, J lost 8 bases, and 10 bases lay in between. Here the CDR3 reads CASSFREGYTF. The CDR3 DNA reads as TGTGCCAGCAGCTTTCGAGAAGGCTACACCTTC.

The chain recombines TRBV6-6 with TRBJ2-1, with D unclear. V was pared by 5 bases and J by 0 bases, with 11 bases between. The V gene's germline CDR1 is MNHNY and CDR2 SVGAGI (reference sequence). The CDR3 spans 15 residues. CDR3 in amino acids: CASSPVASSYNEQFF. CDR3 bases: TGTGCCAGCAGTCCCGTGGCCAGCTCCTACAATGAGCAGTTCTTC.

There are a few counts of this clone. The V and J genes are TRBV19 and TRBJ2-7, with unresolved D. V gave up 3 bases and J gave up 3 bases, with 15 bases separating them. There are 15 residues in the CDR3. Germline CDR1 and CDR2: LNHDA and SQIVND (reference sequence). In DNA, the CDR3 is TGTGCCAGTAGTATTGATGCCGGTGGTGGCTACGAGCAGTACTTC. Encoded protein: CASSIDAGGGYEQYF.

The CDR3 region has the DNA TGTGCCAGCGTTCATGGGGCTAGCGGGAACACAGATACGCAGTATTTT. Protein product: CASVHGASGNTDTQYF. This rearrangement joins TRBV2 to TRBJ2-3, with 9 nucleotides matching TRBD2. The V segment lost 8 bases and the J segment 2 bases; nucleotides outside the gene matches: 11. The CDR3 loop spans 16 amino acids. Germline V CDR1 and CDR2: SNHLY, FYNNEI.

This clone has a single count. The chain has TRBV10-3 and TRBJ1-4; 8 bases match TRBD1. The J segment lost 5 bases and the V segment lost 6 bases, leaving 2 bases of the junction unmatched. There are 13 residues in the CDR3. Germline-derived CDR1 and CDR2 are ENHRY and SYGVKD. In DNA, the CDR3 is TGTGCCATCAGGGACAGGGTAAATGAAAAACTGTTTTTT. Its protein is CAIRDRVNEKLFF.

This clone showed up just once. The V gene is TRBV5-5, the J gene TRBJ2-1; no clear D gene. Germline values: CDR1 SGHKS, CDR2 YYEKEE (reference sequence). The CDR3 loop spans 11 amino acids. Trimming removed 4 bases at V and 4 bases at J, with 3 bases between. CDR3 in amino acids: CASSTYNEQFF. CDR3 DNA: TGTGCCAGCAGCACATACAATGAGCAGTTCTTC.

The chain links TRBV5-1 to TRBJ1-2; 7 bases are shared with TRBD1. There are 14 residues in the CDR3. Germline CDR1 and CDR2: SGHRS and YFSETQ. V lost 0 bases, J lost 6 bases, and 5 bases stayed unmatched. CDR3 DNA: TGCGCCAGCAGCTTGGGTGGACAGGTACATGGCTACACCTTC. Protein: CASSLGGQVHGYTF.